Below, 7 T cell receptor beta chains from the same sample are listed, as sequenced in a study of blood T cell repertoires in COVID-19. Sequenced by immunoSEQ multiplex PCR; TCRdb stores in-frame clones only, minus some. The sample consists of roughly 47,000 clones, approximately 88% of them appearing once. Input material: peripheral blood. The receptors come from a man aged 45-65 years with acute or convalescent COVID-19.

The genes are TRBV5-1 and TRBJ1-1; 8 bases fit TRBD1. The ends lost 1 base at V and 4 bases at J; junction bases unmatched: 6. Germline V gene lookup returns CDR1 SGHRS and CDR2 YFSETQ. The CDR3 loop spans 15 amino acids. For the CDR3, the DNA is TGCGCCAGCAGCTTGTGGCAGGGGGCAGGCACTGAAGCTTTCTTT. This gives the protein CASSLWQGAGTEAFF.

The chain recombines TRBV27 with TRBJ2-1; D is possibly TRBD1 (6 bases). Germline V lookup: CDR1 MNHEY, CDR2 SMNVEV (reference sequence). The V gene lost 1 base and the J gene lost 9 bases, with 10 bases spanning the gap. There are 13 residues in the CDR3. CDR3 in DNA: TGTGCCAGCAGTTTATTGGGGGCAACTGAGCAGTTCTTC. Protein product: CASSLLGATEQFF.

The chain carries TRBV7-9 and TRBJ2-7, with 12 bases aligning to TRBD1. The ends lost 3 bases at V and 2 bases at J; junction bases unmatched: 8. This CDR3 region has 17 residues. Germline assignment: CDR1 SEHNR and CDR2 FQNEAQ (reference sequence). DNA for the CDR3: TGTGCCAGCAGCTTCGGGACAGGGGGCTATGACACCTACGAGCAGTACTTC. The encoded protein is CASSFGTGGYDTYEQYF.

V usage is TRBV10-3 and J usage is TRBJ1-6; D may be TRBD1 (6 bases). Germline assignment: CDR1 ENHRY and CDR2 SYGVKD. Trimming took 7 bases from V and 9 from J, leaving 13 bases between them. There are 13 residues in the CDR3. CDR3 coding DNA: TGTGCCATCAAGACAGGTCCGGGTTCACCCCTCCACTTT. This codes for CAIKTGPGSPLHF.

The chain carries TRBV28 and TRBJ2-1; 8 positions match TRBD2. The CDR3 is 16 residues long. Germline assignment: CDR1 MDHEN and CDR2 SYDVKM. V shed 6 bases and J 3 bases; nucleotides not matched to a gene: 10. The CDR3 region is CASSSTGGRGYNEQFF. The CDR3 bases are TGTGCCAGCAGCTCCACGGGGGGGCGAGGCTACAATGAGCAGTTCTTC. Combining the CDR3 with reference TRBV28 and TRBJ2-1 gives the whole variable domain DVKVTQSSRYLVKRTGEKVFLECVQDMDHENMFWYRQDPGLGLRLIYFSYDVKMKEKGDIPEGYSVSREKKERFSLILESASTNQTSMYLCASSSTGGRGYNEQFFGPGTRLTVL.

The V gene is TRBV3-1 (or the pseudogene TRBV3-2), the J gene TRBJ2-7; TRBD2 might be the D (6 bases). The CDR3 covers 14 residues. Trimming left V 5 bases short and J 2 bases short, with 13 bases between. CDR1 and CDR2 (germline): LGHDT, YNNKEL (reference sequence). This CDR3 is CASSVRTGAYEQYF. In nucleotides, the CDR3 is TGTGCCAGCAGCGTCCGGACGGGAGCCTACGAGCAGTACTTC.

The chain uses TRBV25-1 and TRBJ2-6, with a weak D call TRBD1 (5 bases). The CDR3 length is 17 residues. Germline V lookup: CDR1 MGHDK, CDR2 SYGVNS. V gave up 9 bases and J gave up 0 bases, with 18 bases separating them. The CDR3 reads CARQDAVNFSGANVLTF. The DNA of the CDR3 is TGTGCCAGACAGGACGCAGTAAACTTCTCTGGGGCCAACGTCCTGACTTTC.